This passage covers 5 T cell receptor beta chains from one sample sequenced in a study of blood T cell repertoires in COVID-19. The table came from immunoSEQ multiplex PCR; TCRdb's copy has only in-frame clones and leaves some out. This sample has around 130,000 clones, with 84% found just once. Sample: PBMCs or T cells enriched from blood (not recorded which). Receptors originate from a man aged 35 to 55 with acute COVID-19.

This clone has only one observation. The V and J genes are TRBV10-3 and TRBJ2-5, with D maybe TRBD1 (6 bases). CDR1 is ENHRY, CDR2 SYGVKD, per germline. The CDR3 has 14 amino acids. Trimming removed 11 bases at V and 5 bases at J, with 21 bases between. The CDR3 sequence is CAAARDTHAETQYF. The DNA of the CDR3 is TGTGCCGCCGCCCGGGACACCCACGCGGAGACCCAGTACTTC.

In this sample, this clone turned up a few times. The V gene is TRBV21-1, the J gene TRBJ1-2; TRBD1, the table's D call, was not compared with the DNA. TRBV21-1 is given as a pseudogene. This CDR3 contains 11 residues. DNA of the CDR3: TGTGCCAGCAGCAAGGGGCTTGGCTACACCTTC. Its translation: CASSKGLGYTF.

The rearrangement joins TRBV5-1 to TRBJ2-1; no definite D call. Trimming took 0 bases from V and 5 from J, leaving 3 bases between them. The germline V gene encodes CDR1 SGHRS and CDR2 YFSETQ. CDR3 size: 12 residues. CDR3 protein: CASSLGHNEQFF. The CDR3 DNA reads as TGCGCCAGCAGCTTGGGGCACAATGAGCAGTTCTTC.

The V and J genes are TRBV14 and TRBJ1-1, with 9 nucleotides matching TRBD1. The CDR3 contains 15 residues. V was pared by 4 bases and J by 5 bases, with 8 bases of the junction left unmatched. CDR1 and CDR2 (germline): SGHDN, FVKESK. CDR3 region: CASSPTTGGQTEAFF. The CDR3 nucleotides are TGTGCCAGCAGCCCCACTACAGGGGGCCAGACTGAAGCTTTCTTT.

This clone has only a few counts. The CDR3, as DNA: TGTGCCAGCAGCCCCCGAAGGATAGCGGGGAATGAGCAGTTCTTC. Residues: CASSPRRIAGNEQFF. This chain joins TRBV9 and TRBJ2-1; 8 bases map to TRBD2. The germline V gene encodes CDR1 SGDLS and CDR2 YYNGEE. CDR3 length: 15 amino acids. The junction had 10 bases not matched to a gene; V was cut back by 4 bases and J by 7 bases.